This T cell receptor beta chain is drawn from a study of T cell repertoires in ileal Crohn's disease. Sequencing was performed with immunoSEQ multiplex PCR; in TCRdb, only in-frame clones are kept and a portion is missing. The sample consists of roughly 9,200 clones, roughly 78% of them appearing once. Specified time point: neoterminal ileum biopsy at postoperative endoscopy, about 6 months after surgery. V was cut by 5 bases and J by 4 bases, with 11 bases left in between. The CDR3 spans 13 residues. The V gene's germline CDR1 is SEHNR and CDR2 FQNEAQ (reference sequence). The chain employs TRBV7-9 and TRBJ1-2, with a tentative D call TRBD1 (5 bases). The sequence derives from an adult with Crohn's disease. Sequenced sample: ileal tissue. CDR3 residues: CASSRDLGYGYTF. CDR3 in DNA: TGTGCCAGCAGCCGGGACTTGGGCTATGGCTACACCTTC.